A single T cell receptor (beta chain) is shown here with its context. The sample's treatment: about 20 received Ad26.COV2.S at low or high dose, single or two shots; several received placebo; per-sample allocation not given. Collection of the samples took place on day 63 after the first injection of vaccine or placebo. This record belongs to a study of Ad26.COV2.S vaccination and SARS-CoV-2 variants. Study at large: Doses of Ad26.COV2.S were injected into muscle once or twice, 56 days apart.

Method: immunoSEQ multiplex PCR; TCRdb's copy keeps in-frame clones and lacks some. The data hold approximately 280,000 clones, with approximately 89% observed a single time. Trimming took off 0 bases at V and 0 bases at J, with 9 bases between the two ends. From germline, CDR1 is SGHDT and CDR2 YYEEEE. The CDR3 sequence is 15 residues long. The gene calls are TRBV5-6 and TRBJ1-2; D remains ambiguous. This material consisted of peripheral blood, taken in a trial of Ad26.COV2.S vaccine versus placebo. The receptor comes from a person between 18 and 65 years old who received the Ad26.COV2.S COVID-19 vaccine or a placebo. CDR3 amino acids: CASSLESAANYGYTF. The DNA for the CDR3 is TGTGCCAGCAGCTTGGAGTCGGCCGCTAACTATGGCTACACCTTC.